Listed below are T cell receptor beta chains from one sample, sequenced in a study of control samples from healthy donors and cancer patients. Produced via immunoSEQ multiplex PCR; TCRdb's table is partial and in-frame only. The sample has fewer than 200,000 clones, approximately 90% seen once. Sequencing was carried out using blood. The receptors derive from a young man in good health. CDR3s include the opening cysteine and the closing phenylalanine or tryptophan. The D gene is left open where the match is weak. Clone size is not always given. Where it is, it says once, few, many or a class for expanded clones.

D	V	J	size	DNA	CDR3
-	TRBV3-1/TRBV3-2	TRBJ2-5	-	TGTGCCAGCAGCCAAGACCCATTTCAATCTCATAGGGACCAAGAGACCCAGTACTTC	CASSQDPFQSHRDQETQYF
-	TRBV20-1	TRBJ2-1	-	TGCAGTGCTAGTGCTGACACGAGCTCCTACAATGAGCAGTTCTTC	CSASADTSSYNEQFF
TRBD1	TRBV7-2	TRBJ1-2	-	TGTGCCAGCAGCTTAGCCGACAGGGGGCGAAGCTACACCTTC	CASSLADRGRSYTF
-	TRBV6-2/TRBV6-3	TRBJ2-1	-	TGTGCCAGCAGTCCCATTGTACCCAATGGGGAGCAGTTCTTC	CASSPIVPNGEQFF
-	TRBV27	TRBJ1-4	-	TGTGCCAGCAGTTTCTTGGGTAATGAAAAACTGTTTTTT	CASSFLGNEKLFF
TRBD1	TRBV27	TRBJ2-3	-	TGTGCCAGCAGCGGGACAGGATCCACAGATACGCAGTATTTT	CASSGTGSTDTQYF
-	TRBV18	TRBJ1-5	-	TGTGCCAGCTCACCTTCTCGGGGAGGCCTCAATCAGCCCCAGCATTTT	CASSPSRGGLNQPQHF
-	TRBV7-6	TRBJ1-6	-	TGTGCCAGCCGCCGGCGGACGGGGAATTCACCCCTCCACTTT	CASRRRTGNSPLHF
-	TRBV6-5	TRBJ1-4	-	TGTGCCAGCAGCCTAGACGGGCAGGGAAAATTGTTTTTT	CASSLDGQGKLFF
-	TRBV19	TRBJ2-1	-	TGTGCCAGTAGTGGCCAGGGAGGTACTGAGCAGTTCTTC	CASSGQGGTEQFF
-	TRBV28	TRBJ2-1	-	TGTGCCAGCAGTATAACTAGCTCGCGGAATGAGCAGTTCTTC	CASSITSSRNEQFF
-	TRBV3-1/TRBV3-2	TRBJ2-1	-	TGTGCCAGCAGCCAAGGAAGGGGCGAGCAGTTCTTC	CASSQGRGEQFF
TRBD2	TRBV18	TRBJ2-3	-	TGTGCCAGCTCACAACTCGGGGGGGGCCCAGATACGCAGTATTTT	CASSQLGGGPDTQYF
TRBD2	TRBV7-6	TRBJ2-1	-	TGTGCCAGCAGCTCGACTACGGGACTACTCGACAATGAGCAGTTCTTC	CASSSTTGLLDNEQFF
TRBD1	TRBV13	TRBJ1-4	-	TGTGCCAGCAGCTTAGAGCGACAGGGGGGAGAACTGTTTTTT	CASSLERQGGELFF
-	TRBV7-8	TRBJ1-2	-	TGTGCCAGCAGCTTTGGCTTCAGCTATGGCTACACCTTC	CASSFGFSYGYTF
-	TRBV10-3	TRBJ2-7	few	TGTGCCATCAGTGTAAACCCCGAATACGAGCAGTACTTC	CAISVNPEYEQYF
TRBD2	TRBV11-3	TRBJ2-5	-	TGTGCCAGCAGCTTGCGGGGGGCGGTCCGTGGGGAGACCCAGTACTTC	CASSLRGAVRGETQYF
-	TRBV6-2/TRBV6-3	TRBJ1-2	-	TGTGCCAGCAGTTACAGCCAGGGGATAATCTATGGCTACACCTTC	CASSYSQGIIYGYTF
-	TRBV15	TRBJ1-3	-	TGTGCCACCAGCAGAGAACCCGTCCCAGACACCATATATTTT	CATSREPVPDTIYF
-	TRBV4-2	TRBJ2-1	-	TGTGCCAGCAGCCAAGAGTGGTCTAGCACTATAATCTTC	CASSQEWSSTIIF
TRBD1	TRBV6-4	TRBJ1-1	-	TGTGCCAGCAGTAGCGGGACAGGGAGAAGTGGTGAAGCTTTCTTT	CASSSGTGRSGEAFF
-	TRBV28	TRBJ1-1	-	TGTGCCAGCAGAATGGAGGTACCAGGACCTCTCGTTGAAGCTTTCTTT	CASRMEVPGPLVEAFF
-	TRBV21-1	TRBJ2-1	-	TGTGCCAGCAGTGAAATTCCGAATGAGCAGTTCTTC	CASSEIPNEQFF
TRBD2	TRBV7-2	TRBJ2-3	-	TGTGCCAGCAGCCGGACTAGGCCTCCGGATACGCAGTATTTT	CASSRTRPPDTQYF
TRBD2	TRBV18	TRBJ2-1	once	TGTGCCAGCTCACCATTCAGCGGGGGAGTCTCCTACAATGAGCAGTTCTTC	CASSPFSGGVSYNEQFF
-	TRBV6-5	TRBJ2-1	-	TGTGCCAGCAGTTGGGGACACAACGGTGAGCAGTTCTTC	CASSWGHNGEQFF
-	TRBV5-8	TRBJ2-7	-	TGTGCCAGCAGCTCCAGTTACGAGCAGTACTTC	CASSSSYEQYF
TRBD1	TRBV6-5	TRBJ2-2	-	TGTGCCAGCAGGAGGACAGGCGAGCCCGGGGAGCTGTTTTTT	CASRRTGEPGELFF
TRBD2	TRBV5-1	TRBJ2-1	-	TGCGCCAGCAGCCCAGCGGGGGGCACCAGCTCCTACAATGAGCAGTTCTTC	CASSPAGGTSSYNEQFF
-	TRBV28	TRBJ2-7	-	TGTGCCAGCAGTTCACACCGGGACACCCAATACGAGCAGTACTTC	CASSSHRDTQYEQYF
TRBD1	TRBV4-3	TRBJ1-2	-	TGCGCCAGCAGCCAAGATTCTGGACAGGCCCTTAAGGGCTACACCTTC	CASSQDSGQALKGYTF
TRBD2	TRBV7-9	TRBJ2-5	-	TGTGCCAGCAGTTTTAGCGGGAGGGCCAGGCAAGAGACCCAGTACTTC	CASSFSGRARQETQYF
-	TRBV18	TRBJ1-6	-	TGTGCCAGCTCACCACGGTCCGCAAATAATTCACCCCTCCACTTT	CASSPRSANNSPLHF
TRBD1	TRBV5-1	TRBJ1-1	-	TGCGCCAGCGGGGGGACAGAGAACACTGAAGCTTTCTTT	CASGGTENTEAFF
-	TRBV5-1	TRBJ1-5	-	TGCGCCAGCAGCCCGGACGCTGGCAATCAGCCCCAGCATTTT	CASSPDAGNQPQHF
-	TRBV6-6	TRBJ2-2	-	TGTGCCAGCACCCTCAGGTCCGGGGAGCTGTTTTTT	CASTLRSGELFF
-	TRBV2	TRBJ2-5	-	TGTGCCAGCAGTACCAGGGGAGAGACCCAGTACTTC	CASSTRGETQYF
-	TRBV4-1	TRBJ1-5	-	TGCGCCAGCAGCCGAGGGGAGGGGAGTAGCAATCAGCCCCAGCATTTT	CASSRGEGSSNQPQHF
-	TRBV5-4	TRBJ2-3	-	TGTGCCAGCAGCCAACAGGAGGATACGCAGTATTTT	CASSQQEDTQYF
-	TRBV18	TRBJ1-3	-	TGTGCCAGCTCACCGTTGACGGACTCTGGAAACACCATATATTTT	CASSPLTDSGNTIYF
TRBD1	TRBV19	TRBJ1-6	-	TGTGCCAGTAGTACAACAGGGGGAATGGACTCACCCCTCCACTTT	CASSTTGGMDSPLHF
-	TRBV7-9	TRBJ1-4	-	TGTGCCAGCAGCTTATCGGGAGCAACTAATGAAAAACTGTTTTTT	CASSLSGATNEKLFF
-	TRBV5-8	TRBJ2-3	-	TGTGCCAGCAGTTTTGACTACAAGGATACGCAGTATTTT	CASSFDYKDTQYF
-	TRBV28	TRBJ1-1	-	TGTGCCAGCAGCACCAGGGGCGGTGAAGCTTTCTTT	CASSTRGGEAFF
-	TRBV2	TRBJ1-6	-	TGTGCCAGCAGTGAAATTGGGATCCCGAATTCACCCCTCCACTTT	CASSEIGIPNSPLHF
-	TRBV7-8	TRBJ2-7	-	TGTGCCAGCAGCTTAGGATCCTACGAGCAGTACTTC	CASSLGSYEQYF
TRBD2	TRBV5-1	TRBJ2-2	-	TGCGCCAGCAGCTCGACGGGAGGAGCCGGGGAGCTGTTTTTT	CASSSTGGAGELFF
TRBD2	TRBV7-3	TRBJ2-3	-	TGTGCCAGTAGACTAGCGGGGGCCTCCACAGATACGCAGTATTTT	CASRLAGASTDTQYF
-	TRBV13	TRBJ1-4	-	TGTGCCAGCAGCCTGGGGGGACTTAGGGCAACTAATGAAAAACTGTTTTTT	CASSLGGLRATNEKLFF
-	TRBV11-2	TRBJ2-2	-	TGTGCCAGCAGCTTAGAAGAAAGGGGGGAGCTGTTTTTT	CASSLEERGELFF
-	TRBV19	TRBJ2-6	-	TGTGCCAGTAGTAGCGGCAGCCGATCATCTGGGGCCAACGTCCTGACTTTC	CASSSGSRSSGANVLTF